These 22 T cell receptor beta chains share one sample of origin, sequenced in a study of T cell clonality in common variable immunodeficiency. Data came from immunoSEQ multiplex PCR; TCRdb stores just in-frame clones and leaves some out. The repertoire yields 80,000 or so clones, none seen only once; the top ten contain 0.75% to 1%. The sample consisted of peripheral blood mononuclear cells. The receptors stem from a person aged 18 to 75 in good health.

This clone was observed at least ten times. The read stops 3 residues short of the end of the CDR3; the missing end is completed from the germline J gene. The V and J genes are TRBV7-2 and TRBJ1-2; D possibly corresponds to TRBD1 (6 bases). CDR3 length: 12 amino acids. V shed 1 base and J shed 7 bases, with 7 bases lying between them. CDR1 is SGHTA, CDR2 FQGNSA, per germline. This CDR3 is CASSLDRVGYTF. The covered CDR3 bases are TGTGCCAGCAGCTTAGACAGGGTTGGC.

At least ten counts were recorded for this clone. The CDR3 goes on 3 residues after the read ends, and that part is filled in from the germline J gene. The chain recombines TRBV28 with TRBJ2-3, with TRBD2 identical over 8 bases. CDR1 and CDR2 (germline): MDHEN, SYDVKM. The CDR3 is 19 residues long. After removal of 1 base from V and 2 bases from J, the junction contained 14 bases not matched to a gene. The CDR3 loop is CASSLFTRLARGPTDTQYF. Incomplete CDR3 DNA: TGTGCCAGCAGTTTATTTACCCGACTAGCGCGCGGCCCCACAGATACG.

In regard to this clone: The CDR3 goes on 3 residues after the read ends, and that part is filled in from the germline J gene. The chain links TRBV10-2 to TRBJ2-1; 9 bases align to TRBD2. Unmatched junction bases numbered 11, after V lost 8 bases and J lost 6 bases. The V gene's germline CDR1 is WSHSY and CDR2 SAAADI. The CDR3 sequence is 15 residues long. The sequenced CDR3 bases are TGCGCCAGCTTTAGGCGGGAGGGCCCCAGCAATGAG. It codes for CASFRREGPSNE. The full CDR3 protein is CASFRREGPSNEQFF.

Ten or more counts support this clone. Mismatch with germline at one junction end may stem from a read error. The CDR3 end falls 3 residues outside the read, so it is completed with the germline J gene. The chain combines TRBV7-7 with TRBJ2-2; 8 bases align to TRBD1. The CDR3 has 17 residues. The V gene's germline CDR1 is SSHAT and CDR2 FNYEAQ (reference sequence). The sequenced part of the CDR3 DNA is TGTGCTAGCAGCTTTTCCCCCCAGGGGGCGCGGACCGGGGAG. Protein product: CASSFSPQGARTGE. The entire CDR3 reads CASSFSPQGARTGELFF.

This clone was recorded a few times. The sequenced fragment ends 3 residues before the CDR3 boundary, so the rest is inferred from the germline J gene. This sequence joins TRBV19 and TRBJ1-1; 9 bases line up with TRBD1. The CDR3 totals 15 residues. The V gene's germline CDR1 is LNHDA and CDR2 SQIVND (reference sequence). V lost 5 bases, J lost 5 bases, and 9 bases stayed unmatched. Incomplete CDR3 DNA: TGTGCCAGTAGTGGGCCGGGACAGGGTACGACTGAA. Amino acid sequence: CASSGPGQGTTE. The CDR3 in full is CASSGPGQGTTEAFF.

This clone showed up many times. The CDR3 end is not reached by the read, which stops 3 residues before it; the germline J gene fills it in. The genes are TRBV18 and TRBJ2-7; a weak D match, TRBD2 (6 bases). This CDR3 spans 13 amino acids. CDR1 is KGHSH, CDR2 LQKENI, per germline. V lost 0 bases to trimming and J lost 4 bases, with 7 bases between them. The CDR3 loop reads CASSPPGGYEQYF. The covered CDR3 bases are TGTGCCAGCTCACCACCGGGGGGATACGAG.

This clone has ten or more counts. The CDR3 bases that were read are TGCAGTGCTAGGAGCCGCTATGGC. It translates to CSARSRYG. The CDR3, in full, reads CSARSRYGYTF. This chain connects TRBV20-1 to TRBJ1-2; D unclear. Coverage ceases 3 residues before the CDR3 finishes, and the germline J gene fills in the end. V was cut by 3 bases and J by 4 bases, with 6 bases left in between. Germline-derived CDR1 and CDR2 are DFQATT and SNEGSKA (reference sequence). This CDR3 has 11 amino acids.

About this clone: With the read ending 3 residues before the CDR3 end, the germline J gene is used to fill in that end. V is TRBV11-3 and J is TRBJ2-1; D uncertain. Per germline, CDR1 SGHNT and CDR2 YENEEA. The CDR3 is 12 residues long. Between the trimmed V and J ends, which lost 2 bases and 7 bases, there was a span of 6 bases. CDR3 protein: CASSLRRNEQFF. The covered CDR3 bases are TGTGCCAGCAGCTTACGGCGGAATGAG.

This clone was recorded many times. The DNA ends 3 residues before the CDR3 does, and the rest of the CDR3 is filled in from the germline J gene. The V call is TRBV5-6, the J call TRBJ1-2, with D tentatively TRBD1 (5 bases). Looked up from germline, CDR1 is SGHDT and CDR2 is YYEEEE. This CDR3 region has 14 residues. V was shortened by 0 bases and J by 7 bases, with 13 bases between the two germline ends. This CDR3 is CASSLVAGPRGYTF. The covered CDR3 bases are TGTGCCAGCAGCTTGGTGGCGGGGCCGCGTGGC.

In this sample, this clone turned up many times. From the germline J gene comes the end of the CDR3, since the read stops 3 residues before it. The V gene is TRBV20-1, the J gene TRBJ2-5; 12 nucleotides line up with TRBD1. V trimming: 3 bases; J trimming: 4 bases; junction bases outside the gene matches: 9. Germline V gene data show CDR1 as DFQATT and CDR2 as SNEGSKA (reference sequence). The length of the CDR3 is 16 residues. The part of the CDR3 DNA that was read is TGCAGTGCTAGTATACGGGACAGGGGGCTCTTAGAGACC. It is translated as CSASIRDRGLLET. The CDR3, in full, reads CSASIRDRGLLETQYF.

The sample holds many counts of this clone. The CDR3 end falls 3 residues outside the read, so it is completed with the germline J gene. V and J are TRBV28 and TRBJ2-6; TRBD1 is a possible D gene (5 bases). CDR3 size: 16 residues. Trimming stripped 3 bases from V and 9 bases from J, with 18 bases between. CDR1 is MDHEN, CDR2 SYDVKM, per germline. CDR3 in amino acids: CASSFESGNRGNVLTF. The sequenced part of the CDR3 DNA is TGTGCCAGCAGTTTCGAGTCAGGGAACAGAGGCAACGTC.

This clone has at least ten counts. The CDR3 is cut off 3 residues early in the read; its end comes from the germline J gene. The rearrangement uses TRBV5-1 and TRBJ2-3; possibly TRBD1 for D (5 bases). The CDR3 is made up of 14 amino acids. Per the germline V gene, CDR1 is SGHRS and CDR2 is YFSETQ. The V and J ends lost 1 base and 4 bases respectively, with 10 bases between them. CDR3 DNA, as far as it was read: TGCGCCAGCAGCTTGTTCCAGGGCCCAGATACG. Translating gives CASSLFQGPDT. The entire CDR3 sequence reads CASSLFQGPDTQYF.

A word on this clone: Sequencing ends 3 residues short of the CDR3 end; the germline J gene provides the rest. V is TRBV27 and J is TRBJ2-7, with 8 bases matching TRBD2. CDR3 length: 15 residues. Germline assignment: CDR1 MNHEY and CDR2 SMNVEV (reference sequence). V lost 4 bases and J lost 2; bases outside the gene matches: 7. The DNA read from the CDR3 is TGTGCCAGCAGTTCTGTCGGGACTAGAACCTACGAG. Residues: CASSSVGTRTYE. The complete CDR3 reads CASSSVGTRTYEQYF.

This clone was seen repeatedly, ten times or more. The read ends 3 residues shy of where the CDR3 ends; the end is completed using the germline J gene. The same CDR3 also results from other DNA sequences found in this sample. The chain couples TRBV7-3 to TRBJ2-3, with 9 positions matching TRBD2. The CDR3 is made up of 15 amino acids. CDR1 is SGHTA, CDR2 FQGTGA, per germline. V lost 1 base to trimming and J lost 2 bases; unmatched junction nucleotides: 1. The CDR3 bases that were read are TGTGCCAGCAGCTTAAGCGGGAGGGCCACAGATACG. It encodes CASSLSGRATDT. The whole CDR3 is CASSLSGRATDTQYF.

This clone was observed many times. Its ends do not fully match the called genes, so a read error is possible. Read sequence stops 3 residues before the CDR3 end, and the germline J gene provides the missing end. The chain employs TRBV4-2 and TRBJ1-2, with D maybe TRBD1 (5 bases). The CDR3 covers 14 residues. The V gene's germline CDR1 is LGHNA and CDR2 YNFKEQ. CDR3 region: CASSQDTRVGGYTF. The sequenced part of the CDR3 DNA is TGCGCCAGCAGCCAAGATACCAGGGTGGGTGGC.

This clone was detected many times. The read finishes 3 residues shy of the CDR3 end, and the germline J gene is used to complete it. The V call is TRBV20-1, the J call TRBJ2-3, with D maybe TRBD2 (5 bases). Per the germline V gene, CDR1 is DFQATT and CDR2 is SNEGSKA (reference sequence). The CDR3 totals 15 residues. V was pared by 1 base and J by 3 bases, with 14 bases between. CDR3 loop: CSARGGLLQTDTQYF. Partial CDR3 DNA: TGCAGTGCTAGAGGCGGGCTTTTACAGACAGATACG.

This clone has a count of ten or more. The read halts 3 residues ahead of the CDR3 end, with the missing end drawn from the germline J gene. The rearrangement joins TRBV5-5 to TRBJ1-4, with 8 nucleotides matching TRBD1. The CDR3 consists of 13 residues. The germline CDR1 and CDR2 sequences are SGHKS and YYEKEE (reference sequence). Here the CDR3 reads CASSLGTGLELFF. The CDR3 bases that were read are TGTGCCAGCAGCTTGGGGACAGGGTTGGAA.

This clone was detected ten times or more. The read finishes 3 residues shy of the CDR3 end, and the germline J gene is used to complete it. The rearrangement joins TRBV19 to TRBJ2-7; TRBD1 matches at 11 bases. CDR3 length: 16 amino acids. The V and J ends lost 4 bases and 2 bases, in that order; junction bases with no gene match: 7. The germline V gene has CDR1 LNHDA and CDR2 SQIVND (reference sequence). The CDR3 loop reads CASSSLRDRGTYEQYF. The covered CDR3 bases are TGTGCCAGTAGTAGCCTCCGGGACAGGGGGACCTACGAG.

Remarks on this clone: The read ends 3 residues shy of where the CDR3 ends; the end is completed using the germline J gene. The rearrangement joins TRBV5-4 to TRBJ2-1; TRBD2 agrees at 10 bases. Germline V lookup: CDR1 SGHNT, CDR2 YYREEE (reference sequence). The CDR3 is 16 amino acids. V shed 6 bases and J 7 bases; nucleotides not matched to a gene: 13. CDR3 bases read: TGTGCCAGCACCCGGGGAGGGCTAGCGGGAGAGAATGAG. It encodes CASTRGGLAGENE. The complete CDR3 reads CASTRGGLAGENEQFF.

This clone has a count of ten or more. The read halts 3 residues ahead of the CDR3 end, with the missing end drawn from the germline J gene. The chain combines TRBV3-1 (or the pseudogene TRBV3-2) with TRBJ2-1; TRBD2 matches at 10 bases. Germline CDR1 and CDR2: LGHDT and YNNKEL (reference sequence). The CDR3 covers 15 residues. The J segment lost 3 bases and the V segment lost 4 bases, leaving 3 bases of the junction unmatched. The sequenced part of the CDR3 DNA is TGTGCCAGCAGCCCTAGGACTAGCGGCTACAATGAG. Its translation: CASSPRTSGYNE. The entire CDR3 sequence reads CASSPRTSGYNEQFF.

There are many counts of this clone. Coverage ceases 3 residues before the CDR3 finishes, and the germline J gene fills in the end. V is TRBV7-9 and J is TRBJ2-3; 9 bases map to TRBD2. Germline V gives CDR1 SEHNR, CDR2 FQNEAQ (reference sequence). The CDR3 is 15 amino acids. Trimming cost V 1 base and J 8 bases; bases outside gene matches: 7. The CDR3 here is CASSLGGRAAVTQYF. CDR3 DNA (partial): TGTGCCAGCAGCTTAGGCGGGAGGGCCGCTGTTACG.

This clone showed up many times. The missing CDR3 end, 3 residues past where the read stops, is filled in from the germline J gene. V is TRBV20-1 and J is TRBJ2-7; D uncertain. The V gene lost 3 bases and the J gene lost 0 bases, with 9 bases spanning the gap. The CDR3 spans 13 residues. CDR1 and CDR2 (germline): DFQATT, SNEGSKA (reference sequence). The sequenced part of the CDR3 DNA is TGCAGTGCTAGCATGGTTAGCTCCTACGAG. The encoded protein is CSASMVSSYE. Given in full, the CDR3 is CSASMVSSYEQYF.